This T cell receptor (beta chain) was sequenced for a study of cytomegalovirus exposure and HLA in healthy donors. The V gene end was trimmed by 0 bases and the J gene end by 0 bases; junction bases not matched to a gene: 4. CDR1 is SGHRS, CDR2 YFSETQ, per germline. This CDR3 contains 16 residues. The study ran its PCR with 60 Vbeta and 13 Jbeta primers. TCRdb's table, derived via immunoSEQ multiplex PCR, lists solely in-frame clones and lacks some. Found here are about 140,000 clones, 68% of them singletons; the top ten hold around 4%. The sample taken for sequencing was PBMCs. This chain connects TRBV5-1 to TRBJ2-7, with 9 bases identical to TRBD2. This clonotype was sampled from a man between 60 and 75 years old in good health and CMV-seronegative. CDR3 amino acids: CASSLEPSGNSYEQYF. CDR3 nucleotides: TGCGCCAGCAGCTTGGAGCCTAGCGGGAACTCCTACGAGCAGTACTTC.